Given below is one T cell receptor beta chain in context. Its antigen is not identified. Per germline, CDR1 GTSNPN and CDR2 SVGIG (reference sequence). The CDR3 is made up of 19 amino acids. V trimming: 0 bases; J trimming: 3 bases; junction bases outside the gene matches: 14. This specimen comes from a study of radiotherapy plus CTLA-4 blockade in lung cancer. Whole-study findings and limits: Strongest reported response predictors: early blood clone changes and post-radiation interferon-beta.

Sequenced by immunoSEQ multiplex PCR; TCRdb stores in-frame clones only, minus some. The repertoire holds roughly 92,000 clones, around 88% seen once, with approximately 2% in the top ten. This clonotype originated in a human donor with non-small cell lung cancer who had a partial response to radiotherapy plus ipilimumab. The sequencing here drew on peripheral blood, taken from a patient treated with radiotherapy plus ipilimumab. The chain joins TRBV30 to TRBJ1-4, with 9 positions matching TRBD1. CDR3 bases: TGTGCCTGGAGTGTCAGCGGCGGGGACAGGGTTTACGCTAATGAAAAACTGTTTTTT. As protein: CAWSVSGGDRVYANEKLFF.